Here is one T cell receptor (beta chain) with its context. As originally analysed: Estimates of nucleated cell counts were drawn from the amplification of reference gene primers. Assay: immunoSEQ multiplex PCR; the TCRdb copy retains only in-frame clones and omits some. V, J and clone size are taken as reported in that table, and D and trimming were inferred from the DNA itself. The sample consists of roughly 150,000 clones, roughly 87% of them appearing once. The length of the CDR3 is 14 residues. Germline CDR1 reads MNHEY; CDR2 reads SVGAGI. The ends were cut back, 6 bases at V and 6 bases at J, with 17 bases in the middle. The sample comes from a study of blood T cell repertoires in COVID-19.

The sequencing input was peripheral blood. V is TRBV6-5 and J is TRBJ1-2; D is uncertain. The receptor comes from a human donor in a cohort sampled during active COVID-19. CDR3 residues: CASRGRVSGDGYTF. The DNA for the CDR3 is TGTGCCAGCAGGGGGAGAGTAAGTGGAGATGGCTACACCTTC.